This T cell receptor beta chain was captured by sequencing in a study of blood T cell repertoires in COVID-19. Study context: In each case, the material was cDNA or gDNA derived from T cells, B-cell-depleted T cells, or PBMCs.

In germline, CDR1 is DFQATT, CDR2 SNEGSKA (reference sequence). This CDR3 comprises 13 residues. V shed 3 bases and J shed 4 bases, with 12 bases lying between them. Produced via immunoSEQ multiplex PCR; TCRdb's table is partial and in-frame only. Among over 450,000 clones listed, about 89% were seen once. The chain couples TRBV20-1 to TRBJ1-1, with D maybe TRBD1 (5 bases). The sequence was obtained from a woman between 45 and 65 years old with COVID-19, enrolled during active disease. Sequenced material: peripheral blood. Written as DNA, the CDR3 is TGCAGTGCTAGTCCCGGCGGGGCCACTGAAGCTTTCTTT. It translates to CSASPGGATEAFF.